One sample yielded the 2 T cell receptor beta chains listed below, sequenced in a study of T cells in Graves' hyperthyroidism and ophthalmopathy. There were TCR beta CDR3 regions amplified from RNA transcripts. The HTBI primer set was used in a first-round RT-PCR of the TCR CDR3. TCRdb called the multiplex PCR reads again in MiXCR, with one record for every CDR3 protein. The top ten hold under 7.5% of the sample, which has 500,000 to 750,000 distinct CDR3 sequences, about 15% seen once. Sequenced: blood. Receptors originate from a woman aged 25 to 45 with Graves' hyperthyroidism.

This clonotype was recorded at least ten times. V gene TRBV27 combines with J gene TRBJ2-7, with D tentatively TRBD2 (6 bases). V was trimmed by 2 bases and J by 7 bases, leaving 21 bases between them. The V gene's germline CDR1 is MNHEY and CDR2 SMNVEV (reference sequence). This CDR3 has 16 amino acids. In nucleotides, the CDR3 is TGTGCCAGCAGTTTAGGTTTGGGACTTTCGATTGGGGAGCAGTACTTC. This encodes CASSLGLGLSIGEQYF.

This clonotype appeared many times. J is TRBJ1-1 and V is TRBV18, with D unresolved. This CDR3 spans 13 amino acids. The V gene lost 8 bases and the J gene lost 0 bases, with 10 bases spanning the gap. CDR1 is KGHSH, CDR2 LQKENI, per germline. CDR3 sequence (DNA): TGTGCCAGCAGTCCCTCGGTGAACACTGAAGCTTTCTTT. It yields the protein CASSPSVNTEAFF.